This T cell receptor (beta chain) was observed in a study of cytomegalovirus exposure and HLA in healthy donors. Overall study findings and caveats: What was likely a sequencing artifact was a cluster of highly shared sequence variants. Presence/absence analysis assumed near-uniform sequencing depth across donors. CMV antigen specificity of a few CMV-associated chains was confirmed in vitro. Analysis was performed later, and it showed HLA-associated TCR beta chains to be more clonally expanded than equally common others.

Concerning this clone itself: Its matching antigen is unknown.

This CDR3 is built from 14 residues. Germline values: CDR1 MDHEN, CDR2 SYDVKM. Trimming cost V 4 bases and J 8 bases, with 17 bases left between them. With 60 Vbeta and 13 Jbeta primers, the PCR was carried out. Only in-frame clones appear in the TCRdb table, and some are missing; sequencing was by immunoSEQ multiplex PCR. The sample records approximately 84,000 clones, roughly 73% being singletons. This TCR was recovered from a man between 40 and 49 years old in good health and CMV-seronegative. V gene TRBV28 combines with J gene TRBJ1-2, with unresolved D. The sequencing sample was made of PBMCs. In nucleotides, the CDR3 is TGTGCCAGCAGTTCAAGTCTATCTATACTCGGCTACACCTTC. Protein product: CASSSSLSILGYTF.